The source of this TCR beta chain is a study of cytotoxic CD8 clonotypes in ibrutinib-treated CLL. Study-level background: Patients: more than nine relapsed/refractory, some 15 treatment-naive, some 18 IGHV unmutated.

About 2 micrograms of genomic DNA from cryopreserved PBMCs went into TCR beta libraries. Regarding this clone: Its antigen is unidentified.

The method was immunoSEQ multiplex PCR; TCRdb's version includes in-frame clones alone and lacks a portion of them. Here the sample spans 25,000 to 35,000 clones, roughly 60% being singletons. J gave up 8 bases and V 6 bases, and 9 bases lay outside the gene matches. Germline loops: CDR1 MNHNY, CDR2 SVGAGI (reference sequence). The CDR3 has 15 amino acids. General study points: Contraction or stability on treatment was seen for public clonotypes, which were uncommon.

This TCR was recovered from a human donor with chronic lymphocytic leukemia. The sequenced sample was PBMCs, obtained before ibrutinib treatment. The chain uses TRBV6-6 and TRBJ2-1; 11 nucleotides align to TRBD2. The CDR3 bases are TGTGCCAGCAGAGACGGGACTAGCGGAGAGGATGAGCAGTTCTTC. Its translation is CASRDGTSGEDEQFF.